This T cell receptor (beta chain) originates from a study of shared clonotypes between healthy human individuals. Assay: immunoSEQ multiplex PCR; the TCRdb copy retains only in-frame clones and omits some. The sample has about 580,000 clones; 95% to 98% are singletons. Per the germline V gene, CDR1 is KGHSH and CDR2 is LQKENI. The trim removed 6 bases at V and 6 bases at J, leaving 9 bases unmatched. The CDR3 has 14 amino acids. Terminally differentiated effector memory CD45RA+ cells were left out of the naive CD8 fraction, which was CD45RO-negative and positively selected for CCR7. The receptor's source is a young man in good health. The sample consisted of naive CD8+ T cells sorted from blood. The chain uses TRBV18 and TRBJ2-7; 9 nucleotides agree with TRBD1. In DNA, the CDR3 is TGTGCCAGCTCTGAGCCGGGACAGGGCTCCGAGCAGTACTTC. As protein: CASSEPGQGSEQYF.